The clone carrying this T cell receptor beta chain was seen a handful of times. The antigen remains undetermined. The data belong to a study of beta chain features in type 1 diabetes. Study in general: Patients looked much like healthy donors when it came to age, gender and cell yields. Notes on the study in general: Since sequencing was performed on cDNA, cells with high TCR expression could be over-represented.

Every isolated RNA sample was fully reverse transcribed, so sequencing captured expressed TCRB transcripts. Assay: immunoSEQ multiplex PCR; the TCRdb copy retains only in-frame clones and omits some. The sample consists of approximately 37,000 clones, more than 40% of them appearing once. Sorting that relied on CD45RO/CCR7/CD25/CD127/CD95/CD27 yielded CD4+ naive, central memory, regulatory and stem cell-like memory cells. V trimming: 0 bases; J trimming: 7 bases; junction bases outside the gene matches: 9. The CDR3 is 16 amino acids. Germline V lookup: CDR1 SGHRS, CDR2 YFSETQ. Sequences were obtained from central memory CD4+ T cells from blood. This receptor was obtained from a woman under 30 in good health. The chain carries TRBV5-1 and TRBJ2-1; 8 positions agree with TRBD2. CDR3 residues: CASSLGLSGKGNEQFF. In nucleotides, the CDR3 is TGCGCCAGCAGCTTGGGCCTTAGCGGGAAGGGGAATGAGCAGTTCTTC.